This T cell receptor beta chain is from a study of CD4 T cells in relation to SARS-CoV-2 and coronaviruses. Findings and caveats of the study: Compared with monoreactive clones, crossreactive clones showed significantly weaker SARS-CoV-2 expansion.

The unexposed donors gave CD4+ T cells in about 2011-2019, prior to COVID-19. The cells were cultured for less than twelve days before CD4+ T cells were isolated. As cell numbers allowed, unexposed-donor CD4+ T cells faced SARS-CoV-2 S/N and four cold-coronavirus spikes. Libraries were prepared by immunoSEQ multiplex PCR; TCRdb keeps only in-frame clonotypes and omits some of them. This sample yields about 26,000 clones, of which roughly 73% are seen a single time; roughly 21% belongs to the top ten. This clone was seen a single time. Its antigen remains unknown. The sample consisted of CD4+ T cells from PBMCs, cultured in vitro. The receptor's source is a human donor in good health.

In DNA form, the CDR3 reads TGTGCCAGCAGACTGGACCGCAGCTCCTACGAGCAGTACTTC. Translating it yields CASRLDRSSYEQYF. The chain joins TRBV2 to TRBJ2-7; unclear D gene. V was cut by 6 bases and J by 0 bases, with 12 bases left in between. Germline values: CDR1 SNHLY, CDR2 FYNNEI. The CDR3 runs to 14 residues.